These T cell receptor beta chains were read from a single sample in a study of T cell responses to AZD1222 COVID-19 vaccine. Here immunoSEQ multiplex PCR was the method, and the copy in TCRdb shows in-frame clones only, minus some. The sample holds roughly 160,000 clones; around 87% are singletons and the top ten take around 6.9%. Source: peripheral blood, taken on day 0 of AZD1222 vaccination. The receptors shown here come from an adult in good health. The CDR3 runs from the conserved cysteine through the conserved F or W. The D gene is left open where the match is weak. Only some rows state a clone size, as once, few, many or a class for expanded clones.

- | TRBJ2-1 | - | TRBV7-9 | CASSSSVGNEQFF | TGTGCCAGCAGCTCCTCGGTTGGGAATGAGCAGTTCTTC
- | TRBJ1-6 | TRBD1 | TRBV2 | CASRPWTGGNSPLHF | TGTGCCAGCAGACCATGGACAGGCGGAAATTCACCCCTCCACTTT
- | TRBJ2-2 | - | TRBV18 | CASSGVSGANTGELFF | TGTGCCAGCTCCGGGGTGTCGGGGGCGAACACCGGGGAGCTGTTTTTT
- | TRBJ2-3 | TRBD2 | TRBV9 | CASAGTSGATDTQYF | TGTGCCAGCGCCGGGACTAGCGGCGCCACAGATACGCAGTATTTT
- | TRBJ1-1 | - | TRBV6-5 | CASSYAEGNTEAFF | TGTGCCAGCAGTTACGCCGAGGGTAACACTGAAGCTTTCTTT
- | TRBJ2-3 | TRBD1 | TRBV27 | CASRQTGGATDTQYF | TGTGCCAGCAGGCAAACAGGGGGCGCAACAGATACGCAGTATTTT
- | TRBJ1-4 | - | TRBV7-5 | CARSLGGPKNSTNEKLFF | TGTGCCAGAAGCTTAGGGGGACCGAAAAATTCAACTAATGAAAAACTGTTTTTT
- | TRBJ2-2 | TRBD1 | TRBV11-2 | CASSLEGQGYTGELFF | TGTGCCAGCAGCTTAGAGGGACAGGGGTACACCGGGGAGCTGTTTTTT
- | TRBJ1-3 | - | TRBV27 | CASSSNLTPGSGNTIYF | TGTGCCAGCAGTTCAAACCTTACACCAGGCTCTGGAAACACCATATATTTT
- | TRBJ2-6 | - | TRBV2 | CASERTPGANVLTF | TGTGCCAGCGAGAGGACTCCTGGGGCCAACGTCCTGACTTTC
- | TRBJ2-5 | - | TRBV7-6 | CASSLADTGWGRETQYF | TGTGCCAGCAGCTTAGCGGACACGGGCTGGGGTCGGGAGACCCAGTACTTC
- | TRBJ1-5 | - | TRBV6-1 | CASSEGTPNYSNQPQHF | TGTGCCAGCAGTGAAGGGACGCCTAATTATAGCAATCAGCCCCAGCATTTT
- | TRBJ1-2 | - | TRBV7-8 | CASSARTVNYGYTF | TGTGCCAGCAGCGCCAGGACAGTTAACTATGGCTACACCTTC
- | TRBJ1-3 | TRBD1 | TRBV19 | CASSIQRTGAGNTIYF | TGTGCCAGTAGTATCCAGCGGACAGGGGCTGGAAACACCATATATTTT
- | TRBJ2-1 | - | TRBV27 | CASRLQGGDNEQFF | TGTGCCAGCAGATTACAGGGGGGGGACAATGAGCAGTTCTTC
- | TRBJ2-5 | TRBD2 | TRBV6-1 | CASSGGLANSQLQETQYF | TGTGCCAGCAGTGGGGGACTAGCCAACTCCCAACTCCAAGAGACCCAGTACTTC
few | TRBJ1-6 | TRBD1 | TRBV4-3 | CASSQEGGAQGRSPLHF | TGCGCCAGCAGCCAAGAAGGGGGTGCACAGGGGCGGTCACCCCTCCACTTT
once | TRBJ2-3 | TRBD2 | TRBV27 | CASTGLAGSVRTDTQYF | TGTGCCAGCACCGGACTAGCGGGGAGTGTCCGCACAGATACGCAGTATTTT
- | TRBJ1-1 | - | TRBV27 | CASSYGVNTEAFF | TGTGCCAGCAGTTACGGAGTGAACACTGAAGCTTTCTTT
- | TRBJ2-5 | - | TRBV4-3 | CASSRVMGVHQETQYF | TGCGCCAGCAGCCGAGTGATGGGGGTACACCAAGAGACCCAGTACTTC
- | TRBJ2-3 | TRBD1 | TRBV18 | CASSPRPGQVSTDTQYF | TGTGCCAGCTCACCACGGCCGGGACAGGTTAGCACAGATACGCAGTATTTT
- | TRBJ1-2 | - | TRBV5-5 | CASSPPGREEGYTF | TGTGCCAGCAGCCCCCCTGGGAGGGAGGAAGGCTACACCTTC
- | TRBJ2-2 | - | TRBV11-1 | CASSFLGSGELFF | TGTGCCAGCAGCTTCCTAGGCTCCGGGGAGCTGTTTTTT
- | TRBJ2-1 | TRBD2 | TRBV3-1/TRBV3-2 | CASRETSGGSRSYNEQFF | TGTGCCAGCAGGGAGACTAGCGGGGGTTCCCGCTCCTACAATGAGCAGTTCTTC
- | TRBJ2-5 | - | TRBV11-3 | CASSPGPQETQYF | TGTGCCAGCAGCCCCGGACCGCAAGAGACCCAGTACTTC
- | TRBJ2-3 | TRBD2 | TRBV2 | CASSVSVTSDTDTQYF | TGTGCCAGCAGTGTTTCCGTGACTAGCGACACAGATACGCAGTATTTT
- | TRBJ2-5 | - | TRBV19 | CASSWLGETQYF | TGTGCCAGTAGTTGGCTGGGAGAGACCCAGTACTTC
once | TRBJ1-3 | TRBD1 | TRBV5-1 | CASSLGSGGINTIYF | TGCGCCAGCAGCTTGGGCTCAGGGGGCATAAACACCATATATTTT